Shown below are 26 T cell receptor beta chains from a single sample sequenced in a study of Ad26.COV2.S vaccination and SARS-CoV-2 variants. Only in-frame clones appear in the TCRdb table, and some are missing; sequencing was by immunoSEQ multiplex PCR. The sample has 400,000 to 450,000 clones, 80% to 95% seen once; the top ten hold 10% to 15%. Treatment specified: 19 received Ad26.COV2.S at low or high dose, single or two shots; 5 received placebo; per-sample allocation not given. At day 63 after the first vaccine or placebo injection, samples were drawn. Specimen: peripheral blood, collected in a trial of Ad26.COV2.S vaccine versus placebo. Source of these receptors: a person between 18 and 65 years old who received the Ad26.COV2.S COVID-19 vaccine or a placebo.

This rearrangement joins TRBV6-5 to TRBJ2-4; D gene ambiguous. Looked up from germline, CDR1 is MNHEY and CDR2 is SVGAGI. V was shortened by 5 bases and J by 6 bases, with 14 bases between the two germline ends. The CDR3 has 14 amino acids. For the CDR3, the DNA is TGTGCCAGCAGTCTTCACCCGCTTTTAAACATTCAGTACTTC. Protein sequence: CASSLHPLLNIQYF.

This clone was seen once. This specimen includes other DNA sequences encoding the same CDR3. The V gene is TRBV12-3 or TRBV12-4, the J gene TRBJ1-5; a weak D match, TRBD1 (6 bases). This CDR3 is built from 13 residues. V lost 6 bases, J lost 4 bases, and 10 bases lay in between. CDR3 DNA: TGTGCCAGCAGCAGGACAGTTAATCAGCCCCAGCATTTT. It is translated as CASSRTVNQPQHF.

Comment on this clone: The same CDR3 also results from other DNA sequences found in this sample. The genes are TRBV5-1 and TRBJ1-4; possibly TRBD1 for D (5 bases). This CDR3 spans 13 amino acids. Trimming took off 0 bases at V and 5 bases at J, with 5 bases between the two ends. Germline CDR1 is SGHRS and CDR2 is YFSETQ. Written as DNA, the CDR3 is TGCGCCAGCAGCTTGGAGGGGAATGAAAAACTGTTTTTT. Amino acids: CASSLEGNEKLFF.

This chain uses TRBV4-2 with TRBJ1-6; TRBD1 might be the D (6 bases). Looked up from germline, CDR1 is LGHNA and CDR2 is YNFKEQ. V gave up 0 bases and J gave up 10 bases, with 13 bases separating them. The CDR3 is 15 residues long. The CDR3 DNA reads as TGTGCCAGCAGCCAAGATTGGACAGAGGGGTCACCCCTCCACTTT. It codes for CASSQDWTEGSPLHF.

This rearrangement joins TRBV5-5 to TRBJ2-1, with 9 bases aligning to TRBD2. The germline CDR1 and CDR2 sequences are SGHKS and YYEKEE (reference sequence). V lost 0 bases and J lost 4; bases outside the gene matches: 5. The CDR3 is made up of 16 amino acids. CDR3 protein: CASSLVGSGGYNEQFF. The CDR3 bases are TGTGCCAGCAGCTTGGTTGGTAGCGGGGGTTACAATGAGCAGTTCTTC.

Worth noting for this clone: Different DNA sequences within this sample yield the same CDR3. V usage is TRBV6-5 and J usage is TRBJ2-7, with D unclear. This CDR3 has 12 residues. CDR1 is MNHEY and CDR2 is SVGAGI in the germline V gene. V was trimmed by 6 bases and J by 0 bases, leaving 6 bases between them. The CDR3 sequence: CASRKSSYEQYF. The CDR3, as DNA: TGTGCCAGCAGGAAAAGCTCCTACGAGCAGTACTTC.

The chain recombines TRBV7-6 with TRBJ2-7; D is possibly TRBD1 (5 bases). The CDR3 contains 14 residues. Germline V lookup: CDR1 SGHVS, CDR2 FNYEAQ. The V end lost 5 bases, the J end lost 1 base, and 12 bases lay between the germline ends. For the CDR3, the DNA is TGTGCCAGCAGCCGACTGACAGATTCCTACGAGCAGTACTTC. Its translation is CASSRLTDSYEQYF.

The DNA of the CDR3 is TGTGTCAGAAGCTTTGGGACAGGGAGGGACGAGCAGTACTTC. It translates to CVRSFGTGRDEQYF. The chain links TRBV7-5 to TRBJ2-7; the listed D gene, TRBD1, was not tested against the DNA. TRBV7-5 is a pseudogene segment. This CDR3 is 14 amino acids long.

The J gene is TRBJ2-2, the V gene TRBV13, with 8 bases fitting TRBD1. V shed 5 bases, J shed 1 base, and the junction held 3 bases outside the gene matches. This CDR3 contains 15 residues. Per germline, CDR1 PRHDT and CDR2 FYEKMQ (reference sequence). CDR3 DNA: TGTGCCAGCAGCCAACAGGGGGTGAACACCGGGGAGCTGTTTTTT. This translates into CASSQQGVNTGELFF. The whole variable domain, remainder taken from reference TRBV13 and TRBJ2-2, is AAGVIQSPRHLIKEKRETATLKCYPIPRHDTVYWYQQGPGQDPQFLISFYEKMQSDKGSIPDRFSAQQFSDYHSELNMSSLELGDSALYFCASSQQGVNTGELFFGEGSRLTVL.

This clone was found once. The chain couples TRBV28 to TRBJ2-5, with D tentatively TRBD2 (6 bases). Trimming took 7 bases from V and 4 from J, leaving 13 bases between them. Germline V gene lookup returns CDR1 MDHEN and CDR2 SYDVKM. There are 13 residues in the CDR3. CDR3 protein: CASTLSGGETQYF. The CDR3 DNA sequence: TGTGCCAGCACCCTCTCCGGGGGAGAGACCCAGTACTTC.

This chain connects TRBV19 to TRBJ2-5; TRBD1 aligns across 7 bases. CDR1 and CDR2 from the germline V gene are LNHDA and SQIVND (reference sequence). V lost 5 bases, J lost 1 base, and 7 bases stayed unmatched. The CDR3 length is 15 residues. CDR3 in amino acids: CASSGPGTAQETQYF. As DNA, the CDR3 is TGTGCCAGTAGTGGCCCCGGGACAGCCCAAGAGACCCAGTACTTC.

The J gene is TRBJ2-3, the V gene TRBV6-4, with a tentative D call TRBD2 (7 bases). Trimming left V 0 bases short and J 4 bases short, with 14 bases between. Germline lookup yields CDR1 MRHNA and CDR2 SNTAGT. This CDR3 comprises 16 residues. The chain's CDR3 is CASSDSGEGDADTQYF. In nucleotides, the CDR3 is TGTGCCAGCAGTGACTCTGGGGAGGGGGACGCAGATACGCAGTATTTT.

This clone came up once. The J gene is TRBJ1-5, the V gene TRBV30; D possibly corresponds to TRBD1 (6 bases). V was clipped by 5 bases and J by 0 bases, with 11 bases between them. CDR1 and CDR2 (germline): GTSNPN, SVGIG (reference sequence). The CDR3 has 14 amino acids. CDR3 coding DNA: TGTGCCTGGGCACAGGGAGGTAGCAATCAGCCCCAGCATTTT. It yields the protein CAWAQGGSNQPQHF. The full variable domain, in which reference TRBV30 and TRBJ1-5 provide the parts outside the CDR3, is SQTIHQWPATLVQPVGSPLSLECTVEGTSNPNLYWYRQAAGRGLQLLFYSVGIGQISSEVPQNLSASRPQDRQFILSSKKLLLSDSGFYLCAWAQGGSNQPQHFGDGTRLSIL.

This clone was seen just once. V usage is TRBV30 and J usage is TRBJ2-7, with TRBD2 as a possible D gene (6 bases). V dropped 0 bases and J dropped 3 bases, with 15 bases sitting between them. The germline gives CDR1 GTSNPN, CDR2 SVGIG (reference sequence). The CDR3 extends over 15 amino acids. The CDR3 nucleotides read TGTGCCTGGAGTGTACACATCGGGAGTATCTACGAGCAGTACTTC. It yields the protein CAWSVHIGSIYEQYF.

V usage is TRBV7-9 and J usage is TRBJ2-7, with D perhaps matching TRBD1 or TRBD2 (5 bases each). The CDR3 spans 17 residues. CDR1 SEHNR and CDR2 FQNEAQ come from the germline V gene (reference sequence). The germline V and J ends were trimmed by 3 bases and 6 bases, with 24 bases remaining between them. The CDR3 spells CASSFRGPTKPHSEQYF. In nucleotides, the CDR3 is TGTGCCAGCAGCTTCCGGGGCCCAACTAAACCCCATTCCGAGCAGTACTTC.

This clone was detected only once. The chain has TRBV11-3 and TRBJ2-5, with unresolved D. Germline V gene data show CDR1 as SGHNT and CDR2 as YENEEA. Trimming pared 0 bases from V and 5 bases from J, leaving 7 bases between. The CDR3 length is 13 residues. The CDR3 here is CASSLDSRETQYF. The CDR3 nucleotides read TGTGCCAGCAGCTTAGATAGTCGGGAGACCCAGTACTTC.

This sequence joins TRBV30 and TRBJ1-1; weak D call: TRBD1 (6 bases). CDR1 is GTSNPN and CDR2 is SVGIG in the germline V gene (reference sequence). With 2 bases removed from V and 1 base from J, the gap between germline ends came to 11 bases. The CDR3 is made up of 14 amino acids. The CDR3 sequence is CAWSNAGANTEAFF. The CDR3 DNA is TGTGCCTGGAGTAACGCGGGGGCGAACACTGAAGCTTTCTTT.

The V gene is TRBV3-1 (or the pseudogene TRBV3-2), the J gene TRBJ1-2; D is uncertain. The ends were cut back, 1 base at V and 4 bases at J, with 10 bases in the middle. Germline CDR1 is LGHDT and CDR2 is YNNKEL (reference sequence). This CDR3 region has 14 residues. CDR3 nucleotide sequence: TGTGCCAGCAGCCAAGCGGCAGGTACCTATGGCTACACCTTC. Amino acids: CASSQAAGTYGYTF.

The chain employs TRBV19 and TRBJ2-1; TRBD2 agrees at 7 bases. CDR3 length: 14 residues. Looked up from germline, CDR1 is LNHDA and CDR2 is SQIVND (reference sequence). Germline trimming cut 1 base from V and 11 bases from J; bases unmatched to any gene: 8. The CDR3 loop is CASSIVTGTNQQFF. The CDR3 DNA reads as TGTGCCAGTAGTATAGTCACCGGGACTAACCAGCAGTTCTTC.

This chain's CDR3 is CASSQDRGGWDLNEQFF. The CDR3 DNA is TGTGCCAGCAGCCAAGATCGCGGGGGATGGGATCTCAATGAGCAGTTCTTC. This chain connects TRBV14 to TRBJ2-1; 7 bases fit TRBD2. Germline loops: CDR1 SGHDN, CDR2 FVKESK. Trimming removed 0 bases from V and 6 bases from J; junction bases left unmatched: 11. The CDR3 is made up of 17 amino acids. The full variable domain, with the rest looked up from reference TRBV14 and TRBJ2-1, is EAGVTQFPSHSVIEKGQTVTLRCDPISGHDNLYWYRRVMGKEIKFLLHFVKESKQDESGMPNNRFLAERTGGTYSTLKVQPAELEDSGVYFCASSQDRGGWDLNEQFFGPGTRLTVL.

In its sample, this clone was seen a few times. V gene TRBV6-5 combines with J gene TRBJ1-5; no firm D call. The CDR3 spans 14 residues. Looked up from germline, CDR1 is MNHEY and CDR2 is SVGAGI. Between the trimmed V and J ends, which lost 7 bases and 0 bases, there was a span of 10 bases. The CDR3 nucleotides are TGTGCCAGCAAGGCGACGGTTAGCAATCAGCCCCAGCATTTT. Residues: CASKATVSNQPQHF.

This clone occurred once. At the DNA level, this CDR3 is encoded by other sequences in the same sample as well. The chain recombines TRBV5-1 with TRBJ2-7; D gene uncertain. Germline assignment: CDR1 SGHRS and CDR2 YFSETQ. This CDR3 contains 12 residues. V was clipped by 4 bases and J by 0 bases, with 5 bases between them. DNA for the CDR3: TGCGCCAGCAGCCCGAGCTCCTACGAGCAGTACTTC. Protein product: CASSPSSYEQYF.

This clone was observed a few times. The chain carries TRBV29-1 and TRBJ2-2; TRBD1 is a possible D gene (6 bases). The CDR3 length is 14 residues. Trimming removed 6 bases from V and 5 bases from J, with 16 bases in between. CDR1 is SQVTM and CDR2 is ANQGSEA in the germline V gene. CDR3 DNA sequence: TGCAGCGTCCACCGGGACATAGAAACCGGGGAGCTGTTTTTT. This gives the protein CSVHRDIETGELFF.

The rearrangement joins TRBV4-1 to TRBJ1-2; possibly TRBD1 for D (5 bases). CDR3 length equals 16 residues. Trimming took 0 bases from V and 5 from J, leaving 16 bases between them. CDR1 is MGHRA and CDR2 is YSYEKL in the germline V gene. The CDR3 DNA reads TGCGCCAGCAGCCAAGATCTCGCAGGGATAGGTTATGGCTACACCTTC. This sequence encodes CASSQDLAGIGYGYTF.

On this clone itself: Other nucleotide sequences from this sample produce the same CDR3. The V and J genes are TRBV18 and TRBJ1-5; the D is unclear. The CDR3 consists of 14 residues. V lost 2 bases, J lost 0 bases, and 5 bases lay in between. The germline V gene has CDR1 KGHSH and CDR2 LQKENI. CDR3 sequence reads: CASSPGNSNQPQHF. The CDR3 coding sequence is TGTGCCAGCTCACCAGGAAATAGCAATCAGCCCCAGCATTTT.

This rearrangement joins TRBV28 to TRBJ1-3; TRBD1 might be the D (6 bases). The CDR3 is made up of 16 amino acids. V was shortened by 1 base and J by 4 bases, with 14 bases between the two germline ends. Germline CDR1 reads MDHEN; CDR2 reads SYDVKM. This CDR3 is CASSLLGRGTGNTIYF. The CDR3 DNA follows: TGTGCCAGCAGTTTATTAGGCCGGGGGACAGGAAACACCATATATTTT.